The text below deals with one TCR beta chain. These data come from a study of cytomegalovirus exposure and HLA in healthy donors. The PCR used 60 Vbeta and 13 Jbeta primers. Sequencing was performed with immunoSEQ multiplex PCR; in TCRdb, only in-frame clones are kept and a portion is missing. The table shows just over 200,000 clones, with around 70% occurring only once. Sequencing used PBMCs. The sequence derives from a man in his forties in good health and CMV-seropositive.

The CDR3 protein is CASSPRGGPTGYSGANVLTF. The DNA of the CDR3 is TGTGCCAGCAGCCCCCGAGGTGGTCCCACAGGCTACTCTGGGGCCAACGTCCTGACTTTC. This chain connects TRBV7-3 to TRBJ2-6; weak D call: TRBD1 (5 bases). Trimming took 5 bases from V and 0 from J, leaving 23 bases between them. CDR1 and CDR2 (germline): SGHTA, FQGTGA. The CDR3 has 20 amino acids.